This is a list of T cell receptor beta chains from one sample in a study of chemoradiotherapy in HPV16-positive cancers. Clones were sequenced by immunoSEQ multiplex PCR, and TCRdb holds only the in-frame ones, with some missing. The sample has approximately 9,000 clones; roughly 80% are singletons. The material sequenced was blood, taken from a patient who underwent chemoradiotherapy. These receptor sequences come from a human donor with HPV-associated anogenital cancer. The CDR3 runs from the conserved cysteine through the conserved F or W. A D gene is named only where the DNA matches it firmly. Clone size is given for some rows only: seen once, a few or many times, or a class if the clone is expanded.

>TRBJ2-1|-|TRBV4-1|-
TGCGCCAGCAGCCAAGTCTTAGGGGGGGGGCCTGTGGATGAGCAGTTCTTC
CASSQVLGGGPVDEQFF
>TRBJ1-1|TRBD1|TRBV20-1|-
TGCAGTGCTCCCCGGAACAGGGGAGCTTTCTTT
CSAPRNRGAFF
>TRBJ2-2|-|TRBV11-3|once
TGTGCCAGCAGCTTAGCTACCACCGGGGAGCTGTTTTTT
CASSLATTGELFF
>TRBJ1-1|TRBD1|TRBV5-1|-
TGCGCCAGCAGCTTGGCGGACAGGGGGCGCGAGGCAGCTTTCTTT
CASSLADRGREAAFF
>TRBJ1-1|-|TRBV5-1|-
TGCGCCAGCAGCTTGGGCAGCACTGAAGCTTTCTTT
CASSLGSTEAFF
>TRBJ1-1|-|TRBV19|-
TGTGCCAGTAGTATAACTGGGGGCCGAACTGAAGCTTTCTTT
CASSITGGRTEAFF
>TRBJ1-1|-|TRBV19|-
TGTGCCAGTAGTATCGAACAGAACACTGAAGCTTTCTTT
CASSIEQNTEAFF
>TRBJ1-1|TRBD1|TRBV19|-
TGTGCCAGTACCAGGGGGTCCTCTACTAACACTGAAGCTTTCTTT
CASTRGSSTNTEAFF
>TRBJ1-1|TRBD1|TRBV7-9|-
TGTGCCGCGGATCCGGGACAGGGGAACACTGAAGCTTTCTTT
CAADPGQGNTEAFF
>TRBJ1-1|-|TRBV6-5|-
TGTGCCAGCAGTTACGCCGGGGAAGCTTTCTTT
CASSYAGEAFF
>TRBJ1-2|TRBD1|TRBV6-1|-
TGTGCCAGCAGTGATATTAGACAGGGTAACTATGGCTACACCTTC
CASSDIRQGNYGYTF
>TRBJ2-7|-|TRBV7-2|-
TGTGCCAGCAGCGAGATGGGGGGGCTCCACGAGCAGTACTTC
CASSEMGGLHEQYF
>TRBJ1-5|-|TRBV19|-
TGTGCCAGTAACTCCGCCCGGGACGTAGGCAATCAGCCCCAGCATTTT
CASNSARDVGNQPQHF
>TRBJ1-2|TRBD1|TRBV7-9|-
TGTGCCAGCAGCTTAAGCCCGGGACAGGGCAGCTATGGCTACACCTTC
CASSLSPGQGSYGYTF
>TRBJ1-2|TRBD1|TRBV7-6|once
TGTGCCAGCAACGCACCACGCCCAGAGGGGACAGCCGAGTTCGGCTACACCTTC
CASNAPRPEGTAEFGYTF
>TRBJ2-1|TRBD1|TRBV5-4|-
TGTGCCAGTAGGACAGGCAATCACAATGAGCAGTTCTTC
CASRTGNHNEQFF
>TRBJ1-2|-|TRBV19|-
TGTGCCAGTACCCCTAGGAGAGGGAAACCGGAGAACTATGGCTACACCTTC
CASTPRRGKPENYGYTF
>TRBJ1-6|-|TRBV27|-
TGTGCCAGCAGTTTCAGGGGCCATAATTCACCCCTCCACTTT
CASSFRGHNSPLHF
>TRBJ2-5|-|TRBV27|-
TGTGCCAGCAGTTTCTCTTTGGGATCTCTAGAGACCCAGTACTTC
CASSFSLGSLETQYF
>TRBJ2-7|-|TRBV5-1|-
TGCGCCAGCAGCTTCGAGGTGCGGTCCTCCTACGAGCAGTACTTC
CASSFEVRSSYEQYF
>TRBJ1-4|TRBD1|TRBV28|few
TGTGCCAGCGGGGGACAGGCGAATGAAAAACTGTTTTTT
CASGGQANEKLFF
>TRBJ2-1|TRBD2|TRBV6-4|-
TGTGCCAGCAGTGACGGACTAGCGGGGAACAATGAGCAGTTCTTC
CASSDGLAGNNEQFF
>TRBJ1-5|TRBD1|TRBV5-1|-
TGCGCCAGCAGCTTGGATGGACAGGGGGCAGATCATTTT
CASSLDGQGADHF
>TRBJ2-2|TRBD1|TRBV19|-
TGTGCCAGTAGTTTCCGGCAGGGGGCCGGGGAGCTGTTTTTT
CASSFRQGAGELFF
>TRBJ1-4|-|TRBV4-2|-
TGTGCCAGCAGCCATCTCCGACCTAATGAAAAACTGTTTTTT
CASSHLRPNEKLFF
>TRBJ1-5|-|TRBV6-5|-
TGTGCGTCAGGGGAGGGCAATCAGCCCCAGCATTTT
CASGEGNQPQHF
>TRBJ2-1|TRBD1|TRBV11-3|-
TGTGCCAGCAGCAAAGAGGGGGCGCGGTACAATGAGCAGTTCTTC
CASSKEGARYNEQFF
>TRBJ1-1|TRBD1|TRBV2|-
TGTGCCAGCAGTGCGGAGGGGGCAGGATGGACTGAAGCTTTCTTT
CASSAEGAGWTEAFF
>TRBJ2-2|TRBD1|TRBV2|once
TGTGCCAGCAGCACGTCCGGGACAGGGGGTATTGGGGTCGTCGGGGAGCTGTTTTTT
CASSTSGTGGIGVVGELFF
>TRBJ2-4|-|TRBV27|-
TGTGCCAGCAGTGGAGGGATCGGGGGAACCAAAAACATTCAGTACTTC
CASSGGIGGTKNIQYF
>TRBJ2-1|TRBD1|TRBV19|-
TGTGCCAGTAGTATAGACGCCGGGACAGGGAAATACAATGAGCAGTTCTTC
CASSIDAGTGKYNEQFF
>TRBJ1-5|-|TRBV2|-
TGTGCCAGCTCGTTGGGGGGGGGTGCTCAGCCCCAGCATTTT
CASSLGGGAQPQHF
>TRBJ2-7|TRBD1|TRBV18|-
TGTGCCAGCTCACGAACGACAGGGGTCCCGATCTACGAGCAGTACTTC
CASSRTTGVPIYEQYF
>TRBJ2-5|-|TRBV2|once
TGTGCCAGCAGGGAAGAGACCCAGTACTTC
CASREETQYF
>TRBJ1-6|TRBD1|TRBV28|-
TGTGCCAGCAGTGCGGGACAGACTAATTCACCCCTCCACTTT
CASSAGQTNSPLHF
>TRBJ2-2|-|TRBV7-9|-
TGTGCCAGCAGCTCGGGGGGCGTGAACACCGGGGAGCTGTTTTTT
CASSSGGVNTGELFF